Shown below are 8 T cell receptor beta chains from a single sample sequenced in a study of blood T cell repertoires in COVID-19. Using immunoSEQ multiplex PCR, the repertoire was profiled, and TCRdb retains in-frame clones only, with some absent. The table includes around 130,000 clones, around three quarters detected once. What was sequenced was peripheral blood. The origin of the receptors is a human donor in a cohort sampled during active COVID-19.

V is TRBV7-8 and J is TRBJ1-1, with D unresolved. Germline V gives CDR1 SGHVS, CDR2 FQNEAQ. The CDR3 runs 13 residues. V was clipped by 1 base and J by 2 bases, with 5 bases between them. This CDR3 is CASSLELNTEAFF. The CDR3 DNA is TGTGCCAGCAGCTTAGAACTAAACACTGAAGCTTTCTTT.

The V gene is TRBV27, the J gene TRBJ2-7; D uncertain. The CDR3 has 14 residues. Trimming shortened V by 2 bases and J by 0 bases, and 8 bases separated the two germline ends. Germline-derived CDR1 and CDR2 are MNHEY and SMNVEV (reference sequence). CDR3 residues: CASSLARSSYEQYF. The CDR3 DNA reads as TGTGCCAGCAGTTTAGCTCGGAGCTCCTACGAGCAGTACTTC.

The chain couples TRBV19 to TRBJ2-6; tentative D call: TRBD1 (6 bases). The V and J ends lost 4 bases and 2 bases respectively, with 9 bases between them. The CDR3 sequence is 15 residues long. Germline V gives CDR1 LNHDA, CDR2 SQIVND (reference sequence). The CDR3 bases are TGTGCCAGTAGTAAAGGGGGAACTGGGGCCAACGTCCTGACTTTC. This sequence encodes CASSKGGTGANVLTF.

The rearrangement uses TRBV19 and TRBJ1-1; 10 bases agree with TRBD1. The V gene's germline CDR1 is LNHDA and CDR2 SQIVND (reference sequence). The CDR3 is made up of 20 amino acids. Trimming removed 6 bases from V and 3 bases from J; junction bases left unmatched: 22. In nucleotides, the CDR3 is TGTGCCAGTAGCCATAGCCCAGGGGCGGGACAGGGGAGAAAGGACACTGAAGCTTTCTTT. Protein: CASSHSPGAGQGRKDTEAFF.

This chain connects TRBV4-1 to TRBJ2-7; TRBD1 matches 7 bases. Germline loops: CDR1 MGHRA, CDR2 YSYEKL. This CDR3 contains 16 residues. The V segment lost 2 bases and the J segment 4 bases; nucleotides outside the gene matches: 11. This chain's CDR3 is CASSQLMGQSVYEQYF. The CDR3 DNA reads TGCGCCAGCAGCCAACTAATGGGACAGTCGGTTTACGAGCAGTACTTC.

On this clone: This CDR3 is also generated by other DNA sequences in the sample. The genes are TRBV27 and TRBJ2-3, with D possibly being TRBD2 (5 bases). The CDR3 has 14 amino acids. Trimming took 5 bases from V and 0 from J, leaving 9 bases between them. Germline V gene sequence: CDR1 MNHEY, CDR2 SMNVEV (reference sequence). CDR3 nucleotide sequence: TGTGCCAGCAGTCCCCGGACTAGCACAGATACGCAGTATTTT. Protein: CASSPRTSTDTQYF.

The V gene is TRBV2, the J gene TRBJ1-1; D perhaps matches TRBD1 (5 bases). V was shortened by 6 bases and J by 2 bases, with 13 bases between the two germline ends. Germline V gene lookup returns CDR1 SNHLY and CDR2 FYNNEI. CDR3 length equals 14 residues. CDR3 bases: TGTGCCAGCAGGGGCGGGGCTTTTAACACTGAAGCTTTCTTT. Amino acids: CASRGGAFNTEAFF.

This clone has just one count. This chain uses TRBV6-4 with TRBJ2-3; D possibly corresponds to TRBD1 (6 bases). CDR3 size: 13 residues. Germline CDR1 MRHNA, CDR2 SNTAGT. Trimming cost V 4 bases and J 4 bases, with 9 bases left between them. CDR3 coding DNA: TGTGCCAGCAGTGGGGGGCGAGCAGATACGCAGTATTTT. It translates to CASSGGRADTQYF.